Here is one T cell receptor (beta chain) with its context. A read error may be the cause here, since a much bigger clone is one base away. There were at least 5.5 micrograms of total RNA extracted from every sample. The germline V gene encodes CDR1 MGHDK and CDR2 SYGVNS. This CDR3 has 13 residues. Then a second PCR, running roughly 6 to 12 cycles, was carried out with a sample-barcoded 5' primer and a J-beta primer mix. TCRdb reanalysed the 5' RACE reads using MiXCR and keeps one entry per CDR3 protein. The sample lists roughly 1.5 million distinct CDR3 sequences; 35% to 45% were seen once. This entry comes from a study of blood T cells in healthy people across ages.

This chain connects TRBV25-1 to TRBJ1-2; D unresolved. The clonotype originates from a woman between 18 and 29 years old in good health. The sequencing input was blood. CDR3 region: CARSEVGFYGYTF. The DNA of the CDR3 is TGTGCCCGCAGTGAAGTGGGCTTCTATGGCTACACCTTC.